Each of the 27 T cell receptor beta chains below was sequenced from the same sample in a study of cytomegalovirus exposure and HLA in healthy donors. The primer mix had 60 Vbeta and 13 Jbeta primers. Assay used: immunoSEQ multiplex PCR; TCRdb lists only in-frame clones, some missing. This table has about 210,000 clones, 82% appearing once. Source material: PBMCs. The receptor set was obtained from a man aged 40-50 years in good health and CMV-seropositive.

V and J are TRBV2 and TRBJ2-3; D perhaps matches TRBD1 (6 bases). Germline-derived CDR1 and CDR2 are SNHLY and FYNNEI. CDR3 length equals 18 residues. The V end was cut by 7 bases, the J end by 4 bases, with 27 bases between. The CDR3 DNA reads as TGTGCCAGCACCGAAAAACTGGGGGCGCAGGGGATGGCAGATACGCAGTATTTT. Translation: CASTEKLGAQGMADTQYF.

The J gene is TRBJ1-2, the V gene TRBV28; a weak D match, TRBD1 (6 bases). The CDR3 totals 12 residues. The germline CDR1 and CDR2 sequences are MDHEN and SYDVKM. The V gene lost 3 bases and the J gene lost 7 bases, with 9 bases spanning the gap. The CDR3 DNA sequence: TGTGCCAGCAGTTTTGCCAGGGGTGGCTACACCTTC. It codes for CASSFARGGYTF.

The chain employs TRBV2 and TRBJ2-4, with a weak D call TRBD1 (6 bases). The CDR3 loop spans 16 amino acids. CDR1 is SNHLY and CDR2 is FYNNEI in the germline V gene. V lost 5 bases and J lost 2, with 16 bases in between. The CDR3 coding sequence is TGTGCCAGCAGTTTGGGGCAGGGGTTAACCAAAAACATTCAGTACTTC. Encoded protein: CASSLGQGLTKNIQYF.

The chain recombines TRBV7-9 with TRBJ1-1; D is unresolved. This CDR3 contains 14 residues. V was clipped by 4 bases and J by 1 base, with 10 bases between them. Germline loops: CDR1 SEHNR, CDR2 FQNEAQ (reference sequence). This CDR3 reads CASSYKGRNTEAFF. As DNA, the CDR3 is TGTGCCAGCAGCTACAAAGGGAGGAACACTGAAGCTTTCTTT.

The chain combines TRBV7-9 with TRBJ2-7; D remains unclear. The CDR3 covers 13 residues. Germline CDR1 and CDR2: SEHNR and FQNEAQ (reference sequence). Trimming shortened V by 5 bases and J by 3 bases, and 11 bases separated the two germline ends. The CDR3 DNA reads as TGTGCCAGCAGCCCAGCAGCAAACTACGAGCAGTACGTC. Protein: CASSPAANYEQYV.

The rearrangement uses TRBV2 and TRBJ1-4, with 7 positions matching TRBD1. Trimming cost V 2 bases and J 0 bases; bases outside gene matches: 6. Germline V gene data show CDR1 as SNHLY and CDR2 as FYNNEI. The CDR3 spans 17 residues. The CDR3 DNA reads as TGTGCCAGCAGTGAAACGGGGGACAGAGCAACTAATGAAAAACTGTTTTTT. The encoded protein is CASSETGDRATNEKLFF.

The chain couples TRBV25-1 to TRBJ1-2; unclear D gene. With 4 bases removed from V and 5 bases from J, the gap between germline ends came to 8 bases. This CDR3 has 12 amino acids. Germline assignment: CDR1 MGHDK and CDR2 SYGVNS. The DNA for the CDR3 is TGTGCCAGCAGTGTCGGTGGTTATGGCTACACCTTC. It yields the protein CASSVGGYGYTF.

The rearrangement uses TRBV7-9 and TRBJ1-1; 7 nucleotides match TRBD1. Germline values: CDR1 SEHNR, CDR2 FQNEAQ (reference sequence). The CDR3 is made up of 15 amino acids. The ends lost 5 bases at V and 0 bases at J; junction bases unmatched: 6. The CDR3 region has the DNA TGTGCCAGCAGCCCGATGGACAGGTTGAACACTGAAGCTTTCTTT. It specifies CASSPMDRLNTEAFF.

The chain employs TRBV7-3 and TRBJ2-7, with 7 positions matching TRBD1. V lost 0 bases to trimming and J lost 4 bases; unmatched junction nucleotides: 6. Germline CDR1 is SGHTA and CDR2 is FQGTGA. This CDR3 has 15 amino acids. CDR3 DNA: TGTGCCAGCAGCTTAACGGGGCAGGGGGAGTACGAGCAGTACTTC. It encodes CASSLTGQGEYEQYF.

This chain joins TRBV27 and TRBJ1-5; possible D gene TRBD1, 6 bases. The CDR3 covers 15 residues. V was pared by 5 bases and J by 8 bases, with 19 bases between. Germline CDR1 is MNHEY and CDR2 is SMNVEV (reference sequence). CDR3 region: CASSAGQQGLEPQHF. The CDR3 DNA reads as TGTGCCAGCAGTGCTGGGCAACAGGGATTGGAGCCCCAGCATTTT.

V gene TRBV5-1 combines with J gene TRBJ1-1; D possibly corresponds to TRBD1 (6 bases). Germline V CDR1 and CDR2: SGHRS, YFSETQ. CDR3 size: 14 residues. The V end was cut by 4 bases, the J end by 0 bases, with 10 bases between. The CDR3 sequence is CASSRAGVNTEAFF. The CDR3 DNA reads TGCGCCAGCAGCCGCGCAGGGGTGAACACTGAAGCTTTCTTT. The full variable domain, with the rest looked up from reference TRBV5-1 and TRBJ1-1, is KAGVTQTPRYLIKTRGQQVTLSCSPISGHRSVSWYQQTPGQGLQFLFEYFSETQRNKGNFPGRFSGRQFSNSRSEMNVSTLELGDSALYLCASSRAGVNTEAFFGQGTRLTVV.

The CDR3 loop is CASSRGGPGRNTEAFF. The CDR3 coding sequence is TGTGCCAGCAGCCGGGGGGGTCCCGGGAGAAACACTGAAGCTTTCTTT. The chain uses TRBV7-9 and TRBJ1-1; D might be TRBD1 (5 bases). Germline-derived CDR1 and CDR2 are SEHNR and FQNEAQ (reference sequence). CDR3 length: 16 amino acids. The V gene lost 5 bases and the J gene lost 2 bases, with 18 bases spanning the gap.

This sequence joins TRBV7-9 and TRBJ2-7; 8 bases agree with TRBD1. The CDR3 consists of 12 residues. Germline V gives CDR1 SEHNR, CDR2 FQNEAQ (reference sequence). V trimming: 5 bases; J trimming: 9 bases; junction bases outside the gene matches: 6. The CDR3 coding sequence is TGTGCCAGCAGCACCGGACAGGGAATGCAGTACTTC. As protein: CASSTGQGMQYF.

The chain recombines TRBV2 with TRBJ2-1, with 8 nucleotides matching TRBD2. Germline lookup yields CDR1 SNHLY and CDR2 FYNNEI. The CDR3 is made up of 15 amino acids. V was pared by 9 bases and J by 0 bases, with 7 bases of the junction left unmatched. This CDR3 reads CASQPSGFSYNEQFF. CDR3 DNA sequence: TGTGCCAGTCAACCTAGCGGGTTCTCCTACAATGAGCAGTTCTTC.

This clone was counted a single time. This chain links TRBV7-8 with TRBJ1-5; 7 nucleotides match TRBD1. Germline CDR1 reads SGHVS; CDR2 reads FQNEAQ. The length of the CDR3 is 14 residues. V lost 5 bases to trimming and J lost 7 bases; unmatched junction nucleotides: 8. This chain's CDR3 is CASSPGQLRQPQHF. The CDR3 DNA reads TGTGCCAGCAGCCCGGGACAGCTGAGGCAGCCCCAGCATTTT. Complete variable domain (other parts from reference TRBV7-8 and TRBJ1-5): GAGVSQSPRYKVAKRGQDVALRCDPISGHVSLFWYQQALGQGPEFLTYFQNEAQLDKSGLPSDRFFAERPEGSVSTLKIQRTQQEDSAVYLCASSPGQLRQPQHFGDGTRLSIL.

This chain uses TRBV20-1 with TRBJ1-2, with D possibly TRBD1 on 5 matching bases. The CDR3 consists of 11 residues. The germline gives CDR1 DFQATT, CDR2 SNEGSKA (reference sequence). Between the trimmed V and J ends, which lost 3 bases and 7 bases, there was a span of 9 bases. This CDR3 reads CSASDSGGYTF. In DNA, the CDR3 is TGCAGTGCTAGCGACAGTGGTGGCTACACCTTC.

This sequence joins TRBV9 and TRBJ2-1, with TRBD2 matching 14 bases. Trimming cost V 0 bases and J 7 bases; bases outside gene matches: 9. Germline V gene lookup returns CDR1 SGDLS and CDR2 YYNGEE. The CDR3 contains 18 residues. CDR3 nucleotide sequence: TGTGCCAGCAGCGTAGGATCCCCGACTAGCGGGAGGGGAAATGAGCAGTTCTTC. Residues: CASSVGSPTSGRGNEQFF.

The rearrangement links TRBV7-9 to TRBJ2-3; D is perhaps TRBD1 (6 bases). CDR3 length equals 14 residues. Germline CDR1 SEHNR, CDR2 FQNEAQ (reference sequence). V gave up 2 bases and J gave up 3 bases, with 9 bases separating them. The CDR3 sequence is CASSLLQGTDTQYF. CDR3 DNA: TGTGCCAGCAGCTTATTACAGGGAACAGATACGCAGTATTTT.

The chain has TRBV5-1 and TRBJ1-5; TRBD1 matches 10 bases. The CDR3 consists of 15 residues. The V gene's germline CDR1 is SGHRS and CDR2 YFSETQ. V lost 4 bases, J lost 4 bases, and 5 bases stayed unmatched. The CDR3 loop reads CASSRTGGENQPQHF. In DNA, the CDR3 is TGCGCCAGCAGCCGGACAGGGGGGGAAAATCAGCCCCAGCATTTT.

This clone has just one count. The chain is built from TRBV11-2 and TRBJ2-5; perhaps TRBD1 as D (6 bases). Deletions cut 1 base from V and 5 bases from J, with 11 bases between. This CDR3 is built from 14 residues. Germline V gene data show CDR1 as SGHAT and CDR2 as FQNNGV. CDR3 coding DNA: TGTGCCAGCAGCTTAGTGGGGGCGCGTGAGACCCAGTACTTC. As protein: CASSLVGARETQYF.

Only one count was recorded for this clone. The V gene is TRBV18, the J gene TRBJ2-7; weak D call: TRBD1 (6 bases). Per the germline V gene, CDR1 is KGHSH and CDR2 is LQKENI. This CDR3 has 14 amino acids. V lost 2 bases and J 5 bases, leaving 13 bases between the germline ends. The CDR3 DNA follows: TGTGCCAGCTCACCAACCACTTCAGGGGACGAGCAGTACTTC. Residues: CASSPTTSGDEQYF.

The CDR3 region has the DNA TGCGCCAGCAGCTTGCGGCTAGCGGGAGAAGGGGGCACCAAAAACATTCAGTACTTC. Translating gives CASSLRLAGEGGTKNIQYF. The V and J genes are TRBV5-1 and TRBJ2-4; 10 nucleotides agree with TRBD2. V was clipped by 1 base and J by 2 bases; unmatched bases: 12. The CDR3 covers 19 residues. Germline V gene data show CDR1 as SGHRS and CDR2 as YFSETQ. The whole variable domain, filled in from reference TRBV5-1 and TRBJ2-4, reads KAGVTQTPRYLIKTRGQQVTLSCSPISGHRSVSWYQQTPGQGLQFLFEYFSETQRNKGNFPGRFSGRQFSNSRSEMNVSTLELGDSALYLCASSLRLAGEGGTKNIQYFGAGTRLSVL.

The chain is built from TRBV7-9 and TRBJ2-7; TRBD1 matches 7 bases. The CDR3 covers 15 residues. Per germline, CDR1 SEHNR and CDR2 FQNEAQ (reference sequence). The trim removed 1 base at V and 2 bases at J, leaving 5 bases unmatched. The CDR3 coding sequence is TGTGCCAGCAGCTTAGGCTTGGACAGGACCTACGAGCAGTACGTC. It specifies CASSLGLDRTYEQYV.

This chain links TRBV6-5 with TRBJ2-3; 9 positions agree with TRBD2. The CDR3 runs to 16 residues. V lost 2 bases to trimming and J lost 7 bases; unmatched junction nucleotides: 10. Germline V gene sequence: CDR1 MNHEY, CDR2 SVGAGI. CDR3 loop: CASSYGLAPSPHTQYF. The CDR3 DNA reads as TGTGCCAGCAGTTACGGACTAGCGCCGAGCCCCCATACGCAGTATTTT.

This clone turned up a few times. This rearrangement joins TRBV7-2 to TRBJ1-2, with D possibly TRBD1 on 5 matching bases. The CDR3 sequence is 13 residues long. The V gene lost 5 bases and the J gene lost 8 bases, with 15 bases spanning the gap. Germline assignment: CDR1 SGHTA and CDR2 FQGNSA. CDR3 sequence: CASSRDWEYGYTF. CDR3 bases: TGTGCCAGCAGCCGGGACTGGGAGTACGGCTACACCTTC.

This sequence joins TRBV11-2 and TRBJ1-1; 7 nucleotides line up with TRBD1. The CDR3 loop spans 13 amino acids. Trimming cost V 6 bases and J 7 bases; bases outside gene matches: 8. In germline, CDR1 is SGHAT, CDR2 FQNNGV. The CDR3 region has the DNA TGTGCCAGCAGTCGACAGGGTGGGCTTGAAGCTTTCTTT. Residues: CASSRQGGLEAFF.

CDR3 bases: TGTGCCAGTAGAAACTCGCCAGGGGCCCCGACCCAGTACTTC. Protein: CASRNSPGAPTQYF. The chain uses TRBV19 and TRBJ2-5; a possible D gene is TRBD1 (6 bases). CDR3 length: 14 amino acids. Trimming shortened V by 6 bases and J by 7 bases, and 18 bases separated the two germline ends. Germline assignment: CDR1 LNHDA and CDR2 SQIVND (reference sequence).